Sequencing of this T cell receptor beta chain was carried out in a study of cytomegalovirus exposure and HLA in healthy donors. Study-level findings and limits: For most TCR sequences rarity was the rule, although some public TCRs occurred in many donors.

This clone was seen once. The antigen is unknown. The V segment lost 4 bases and the J segment 2 bases; nucleotides outside the gene matches: 4. Germline V gene data show CDR1 as SGHRS and CDR2 as YFSETQ. This CDR3 region has 15 residues. Assay: immunoSEQ multiplex PCR; the TCRdb copy retains only in-frame clones and omits some. The sample consists of under 100,000 clones, about 96% of them appearing once. The validation cohort, a group of more than 100 subjects, included the donors and was separate from the approximately 650-subject first cohort. Input material: PBMCs. The chain uses TRBV5-1 and TRBJ2-3; TRBD2 matches 10 bases. This clonotype was obtained from a man younger than 35 in good health and CMV-seronegative. Written as DNA, the CDR3 is TGCGCCAGCAGCAAAGCGGGAGGGTTCACAGATACGCAGTATTTT. Its protein product is CASSKAGGFTDTQYF.